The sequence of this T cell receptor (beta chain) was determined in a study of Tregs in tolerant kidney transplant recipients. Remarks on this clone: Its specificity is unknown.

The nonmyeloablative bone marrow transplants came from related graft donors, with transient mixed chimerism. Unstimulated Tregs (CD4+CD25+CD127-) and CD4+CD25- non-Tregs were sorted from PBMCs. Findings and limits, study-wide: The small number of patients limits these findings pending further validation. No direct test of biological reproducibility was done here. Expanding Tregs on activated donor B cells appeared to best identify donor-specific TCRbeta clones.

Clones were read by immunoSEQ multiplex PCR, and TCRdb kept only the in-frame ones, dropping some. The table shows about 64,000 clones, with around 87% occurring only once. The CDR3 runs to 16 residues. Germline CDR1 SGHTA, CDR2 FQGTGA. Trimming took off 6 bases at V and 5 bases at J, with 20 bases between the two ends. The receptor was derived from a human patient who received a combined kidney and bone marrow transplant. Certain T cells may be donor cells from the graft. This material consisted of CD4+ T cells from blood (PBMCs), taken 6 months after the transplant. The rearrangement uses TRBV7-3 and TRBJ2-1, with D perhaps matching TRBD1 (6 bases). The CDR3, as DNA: TGTGCCAGCAGTATAACCGGGACAAGGACGAACAATGAGCAGTTCTTC. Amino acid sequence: CASSITGTRTNNEQFF.